The source of this T cell receptor beta chain is a study of OX40 agonist ivuxolimab in advanced cancers. Across the whole study: Administration of intravenous ivuxolimab to patients occurred every 2 weeks at 0.01 to 10 mg/kg. Whole-study results and caveats: Patients with a partial response at 0.1-3.0 mg/kg had among the lowest clonal expansion. Certain nonresponders additionally had low normalized T-cell clonal expansion. There was clonal expansion of CD4+ and CD8+ blood T cells by week 6 at 0.1 to 3.0 mg/kg.

Only one count was recorded for this clone. Its antigen remains unknown. This CDR3 has 14 amino acids. Trimming took 5 bases from V and 6 from J; bases not matched to a gene: 7. Germline CDR1 and CDR2: SGHTS and YDEGEE. Data came from immunoSEQ multiplex PCR; TCRdb stores just in-frame clones and leaves some out. Here the sample spans some 95,000 clones, about nine tenths being singletons. J is TRBJ1-4 and V is TRBV5-8; 7 bases fit TRBD1. This TCR was sampled from an adult with an advanced solid tumor such as melanoma, head and neck, liver or kidney cancer. Sequencing was performed on CD4+ or CD8+ T cells sorted from blood, taken in a trial of the OX40 agonist ivuxolimab. CDR3 in amino acids: CASRLTGLDEKLFF. The CDR3 region has the DNA TGTGCCAGCAGATTGACAGGGTTGGATGAAAAACTGTTTTTT.